The 30 T cell receptor beta chains below come from one sample, sequenced in a study of T cell responses to AZD1222 COVID-19 vaccine. Some clones are missing from TCRdb's copy, which holds only in-frame ones; the method was immunoSEQ multiplex PCR. This table holds 130,000 or so clones, approximately 91% found once. This material consisted of peripheral blood, taken 28 days after the second AZD1222 dose. These receptors were collected from an adult who received the AZD1222 COVID-19 vaccine.

In this sample, this clone turned up once. This chain uses TRBV25-1 with TRBJ1-2, with D possibly being TRBD1 (5 bases). Deletions cut 4 bases from V and 6 bases from J, with 12 bases between. Looked up from germline, CDR1 is MGHDK and CDR2 is SYGVNS. This CDR3 is 13 amino acids long. The CDR3 DNA reads as TGTGCCAGCAGTGCCTCAGGGAGGAATGGCTACACCTTC. Protein product: CASSASGRNGYTF.

The chain recombines TRBV3-1 (or the pseudogene TRBV3-2) with TRBJ1-5; maybe TRBD1 (6 bases). The V gene lost 4 bases and the J gene lost 2 bases, with 18 bases spanning the gap. Germline loops: CDR1 LGHDT, CDR2 YNNKEL (reference sequence). The CDR3 sequence is 17 residues long. Here the CDR3 DNA reads TGTGCCAGCAGCCCAACAGGGTCCCCTTTGGGCAATCAGCCCCAGCATTTT. Protein sequence: CASSPTGSPLGNQPQHF.

The gene calls are TRBV5-4 and TRBJ1-1; D is uncertain. The CDR3 totals 14 residues. Germline CDR1 is SGHNT and CDR2 is YYREEE (reference sequence). Trimming took off 0 bases at V and 0 bases at J, with 6 bases between the two ends. CDR3 coding DNA: TGTGCCAGCAGCTTGGGGCTGATGAACACTGAAGCTTTCTTT. This sequence encodes CASSLGLMNTEAFF. Filled out from reference TRBV5-4 and TRBJ1-1, the complete variable domain reads ETGVTQSPTHLIKTRGQQVTLRCSSQSGHNTVSWYQQALGQGPQFIFQYYREEENGRGNFPPRFSGLQFPNYSSELNVNALELDDSALYLCASSLGLMNTEAFFGQGTRLTVV.

The count of this clone is one. For the CDR3, the DNA is TGTGCCAGCAGCCAAGTTTTGGGGAACTTCTACAATGAGCAGTTCTTC. Translating gives CASSQVLGNFYNEQFF. The J gene is TRBJ2-1, the V gene TRBV14, with D uncertain. CDR3 length equals 16 residues. Germline V CDR1 and CDR2: SGHDN, FVKESK. Trimming took off 1 base at V and 3 bases at J, with 13 bases between the two ends.

The V call is TRBV7-8, the J call TRBJ1-5; D call uncertain. The CDR3 has 16 amino acids. V was shortened by 1 base and J by 0 bases, with 10 bases between the two germline ends. Germline V gives CDR1 SGHVS, CDR2 FQNEAQ. The CDR3 DNA is TGTGCCAGCAGCTTAGGGCCCTTCTATAGCAATCAGCCCCAGCATTTT. Its protein is CASSLGPFYSNQPQHF.

J is TRBJ2-7 and V is TRBV6-1; D ambiguous. V was trimmed by 2 bases and J by 2 bases, leaving 4 bases between them. The germline V gene has CDR1 MNHNS and CDR2 SASEGT. The CDR3 is 12 amino acids. The CDR3 nucleotides are TGTGCCAGCAGTGAAACCGCCTACGAGCAGTACTTC. Residues: CASSETAYEQYF.

The V gene is TRBV6-5, the J gene TRBJ1-1; D is possibly TRBD1 (6 bases). The CDR3 contains 15 residues. The ends were cut back, 6 bases at V and 3 bases at J, with 17 bases in the middle. The germline V gene encodes CDR1 MNHEY and CDR2 SVGAGI. The CDR3 DNA reads as TGTGCCAGCAGACGACAGGCAGGGAGGGACACTGAAGCTTTCTTT. This gives the protein CASRRQAGRDTEAFF.

This clone showed up just once. This CDR3 is also generated by other DNA sequences in the sample. The rearrangement links TRBV30 to TRBJ1-3; D might be TRBD1 (5 bases). CDR1 and CDR2 (germline): GTSNPN, SVGIG (reference sequence). The CDR3 is 12 amino acids. V shed 5 bases and J shed 3 bases, with 8 bases lying between them. CDR3 loop: CAWRGSGNTIYF. CDR3 nucleotide sequence: TGTGCCTGGCGGGGGAGTGGAAACACCATATATTTT.

The CDR3 spells CASSLDQGRAPYEQYF. The DNA of the CDR3 is TGTGCCAGCAGCTTAGATCAGGGAAGGGCCCCCTACGAGCAGTACTTC. The rearrangement uses TRBV11-2 and TRBJ2-7; possible D gene TRBD1, 5 bases. This CDR3 is 16 amino acids long. Looked up from germline, CDR1 is SGHAT and CDR2 is FQNNGV. Trimming stripped 0 bases from V and 2 bases from J, with 14 bases between.

The chain combines TRBV9 with TRBJ1-4; weak D call: TRBD1 (5 bases). This CDR3 is 16 amino acids long. The ends were cut back, 3 bases at V and 2 bases at J, with 14 bases in the middle. Looked up from germline, CDR1 is SGDLS and CDR2 is YYNGEE. The CDR3 DNA is TGTGCCAGCAGCGAGCGGGCCGGGGGTACTAATGAAAAACTGTTTTTT. Amino acid sequence: CASSERAGGTNEKLFF. Supplemented by reference TRBV9 and TRBJ1-4, the full variable domain reads DSGVTQTPKHLITATGQRVTLRCSPRSGDLSVYWYQQSLDQGLQFLIQYYNGEERAKGNILERFSAQQFPDLHSELNLSSLELGDSALYFCASSERAGGTNEKLFFGSGTQLSVL.

The rearrangement uses TRBV5-1 and TRBJ1-2; 10 bases line up with TRBD1. The length of the CDR3 is 15 residues. V shed 0 bases, J shed 7 bases, and the junction held 6 bases outside the gene matches. Germline assignment: CDR1 SGHRS and CDR2 YFSETQ. CDR3 DNA: TGCGCCAGCAGCTTGGAGACAGGGGGCCCCCCTGGCTACACCTTC. This encodes CASSLETGGPPGYTF.

This clone was seen a single time. This chain connects TRBV5-6 to TRBJ1-1; no clear D gene. This CDR3 is built from 15 residues. Trimming left V 0 bases short and J 3 bases short, with 12 bases between. CDR1 and CDR2 from the germline V gene are SGHDT and YYEEEE. Here the CDR3 reads CASSLGPTYYTEAFF. In DNA, the CDR3 is TGTGCCAGCAGCTTGGGGCCGACATACTACACTGAAGCTTTCTTT.

CDR3 sequence reads: CASRAVSSGNTIYF. DNA of the CDR3: TGCGCCAGCAGAGCCGTCAGCTCTGGAAACACCATATATTTT. The chain recombines TRBV5-1 with TRBJ1-3; the D is unclear. This CDR3 has 14 residues. In germline, CDR1 is SGHRS, CDR2 YFSETQ. Deletions cut 5 bases from V and 0 bases from J, with 9 bases between.

The rearrangement uses TRBV5-1 and TRBJ1-3, with D maybe TRBD1 (5 bases). This CDR3 has 13 residues. V lost 1 base, J lost 8 bases, and 10 bases lay in between. Germline values: CDR1 SGHRS, CDR2 YFSETQ. The DNA of the CDR3 is TGCGCCAGCAGCTTGTCTGGGGCTGACACCATATATTTT. This encodes CASSLSGADTIYF.

J is TRBJ1-1 and V is TRBV10-3; D not resolved. The CDR3 has 16 residues. Germline V lookup: CDR1 ENHRY, CDR2 SYGVKD. V was pared by 5 bases and J by 1 base, with 17 bases between. The CDR3 DNA is TGTGCCATCAGTTCGCGGCAGACCTTACAGAACACTGAAGCTTTCTTT. As protein: CAISSRQTLQNTEAFF.

The sample holds a few counts of this clone. The gene calls are TRBV5-4 and TRBJ2-2; 8 nucleotides match TRBD1. Unmatched junction bases numbered 3, after V lost 1 base and J lost 4 bases. The CDR3 has 15 amino acids. The germline V gene encodes CDR1 SGHNT and CDR2 YYREEE (reference sequence). The DNA for the CDR3 is TGTGCCAGCAGCTTGATAACAGGGGGCACCGGGGAGCTGTTTTTT. It translates to CASSLITGGTGELFF. The complete variable domain, with remaining parts taken from reference TRBV5-4 and TRBJ2-2, reads ETGVTQSPTHLIKTRGQQVTLRCSSQSGHNTVSWYQQALGQGPQFIFQYYREEENGRGNFPPRFSGLQFPNYSSELNVNALELDDSALYLCASSLITGGTGELFFGEGSRLTVL.

The chain has TRBV10-1 and TRBJ1-3, with D possibly matching TRBD1 (5 bases). V was trimmed by 6 bases and J by 0 bases, leaving 6 bases between them. The CDR3 contains 13 residues. Per germline, CDR1 WNHNN and CDR2 SYGVQD (reference sequence). CDR3 region: CASRDISGNTIYF. CDR3 in DNA: TGCGCCAGCAGGGACATCTCTGGAAACACCATATATTTT.

This sequence joins TRBV12-3 or TRBV12-4 and TRBJ1-2; 8 nucleotides line up with TRBD1. J was trimmed by 6 bases and V by 3 bases; bases with no gene match: 3. The CDR3 extends over 13 amino acids. The CDR3: CASSLQQGDGYTF. For the CDR3, the DNA is TGTGCCAGCAGTTTGCAACAGGGGGATGGCTACACCTTC.

This chain uses TRBV12-3 or TRBV12-4 with TRBJ2-2, with D unresolved. The CDR3 runs to 11 residues. Trimming stripped 8 bases from V and 6 bases from J, with 7 bases between. Written as DNA, the CDR3 is TGTGCCAGCTCTCCCGCCGGGGAGCTGTTTTTT. It yields the protein CASSPAGELFF.

The sample holds one count of this clone. J is TRBJ2-2 and V is TRBV18; TRBD2 aligns across 10 bases. Per germline, CDR1 KGHSH and CDR2 LQKENI. The ends lost 3 bases at V and 4 bases at J; junction bases unmatched: 8. The CDR3 sequence is 17 residues long. The CDR3 DNA follows: TGTGCCAGCTCACCCCGGACTAGCGGCAGGGTCACCGGGGAGCTGTTTTTT. As protein: CASSPRTSGRVTGELFF.

V usage is TRBV10-3 and J usage is TRBJ1-1; D remains unclear. V was pared by 0 bases and J by 5 bases, with 4 bases between. This CDR3 is built from 12 residues. Per germline, CDR1 ENHRY and CDR2 SYGVKD. The CDR3 loop is CAISESLTEAFF. In DNA form, the CDR3 reads TGTGCCATCAGTGAGTCTCTAACTGAAGCTTTCTTT.

The chain carries TRBV7-8 and TRBJ2-5; unclear D gene. CDR3 size: 13 residues. The V end lost 5 bases, the J end lost 2 bases, and 9 bases lay between the germline ends. Germline V gene lookup returns CDR1 SGHVS and CDR2 FQNEAQ. The CDR3 here is CASSVDHQETQYF. In nucleotides, the CDR3 is TGTGCCAGCAGCGTTGATCATCAAGAGACCCAGTACTTC.

The chain joins TRBV7-2 to TRBJ2-1; 7 nucleotides match TRBD1. V shed 5 bases, J shed 7 bases, and the junction held 5 bases outside the gene matches. The length of the CDR3 is 13 residues. Germline CDR1 and CDR2: SGHTA and FQGNSA. The DNA for the CDR3 is TGTGCCAGCAGCAGATTACAGGGGAATGAGCAGTTCTTC. Its protein product is CASSRLQGNEQFF. Full variable domain (rest looked up from reference TRBV7-2 and TRBJ2-1): GAGVSQSPSNKVTEKGKDVELRCDPISGHTALYWYRQSLGQGLEFLIYFQGNSAPDKSGLPSDRFSAERTGGSVSTLTIQRTQQEDSAVYLCASSRLQGNEQFFGPGTRLTVL.

The V call is TRBV11-3, the J call TRBJ1-4; perhaps TRBD1 as D (6 bases). Germline V gene lookup returns CDR1 SGHNT and CDR2 YENEEA. The CDR3 runs to 14 residues. The V gene lost 0 bases and the J gene lost 7 bases, with 9 bases spanning the gap. The CDR3 DNA follows: TGTGCCAGCAGCTTAGATGCAGGGGTTGAAAAACTGTTTTTT. This sequence encodes CASSLDAGVEKLFF. Supplemented by reference TRBV11-3 and TRBJ1-4, the full variable domain reads EAGVVQSPRYKIIEKKQPVAFWCNPISGHNTLYWYLQNLGQGPELLIRYENEEAVDDSQLPKDRFSAERLKGVDSTLKIQPAELGDSAVYLCASSLDAGVEKLFFGSGTQLSVL.

The rearrangement joins TRBV2 to TRBJ1-5, with D possibly being TRBD1 (5 bases). Trimming pared 4 bases from V and 2 bases from J, leaving 9 bases between. CDR1 is SNHLY and CDR2 is FYNNEI in the germline V gene. The CDR3 length is 14 residues. The CDR3 coding sequence is TGTGCCAGCAGTGTATTGACAGGCAATCAGCCCCAGCATTTT. This translates into CASSVLTGNQPQHF.

This sequence joins TRBV11-2 and TRBJ1-2; a weak D match, TRBD1 (5 bases). This CDR3 has 13 residues. Germline assignment: CDR1 SGHAT and CDR2 FQNNGV. V lost 2 bases and J 8 bases, leaving 12 bases between the germline ends. This CDR3 is CASSLTGHRGYTF. CDR3 sequence (DNA): TGTGCCAGCAGCTTAACAGGCCATCGGGGCTACACCTTC.

This clone was seen only once. The chain joins TRBV28 to TRBJ1-5, with no clear D. Per germline, CDR1 MDHEN and CDR2 SYDVKM. V was trimmed by 6 bases and J by 4 bases, leaving 7 bases between them. This CDR3 is 12 amino acids long. CDR3 coding DNA: TGTGCCAGCAGCCCACTTAATCAGCCCCAGCATTTT. Translating gives CASSPLNQPQHF.

The rearrangement joins TRBV9 to TRBJ2-7; D is uncertain. The V end was cut by 0 bases, the J end by 0 bases, with 7 bases between. This CDR3 is 14 amino acids long. From germline, CDR1 is SGDLS and CDR2 YYNGEE. CDR3 nucleotides: TGTGCCAGCAGCGTAGGTCCCGTCTCCTACGAGCAGTACGTC. Translation: CASSVGPVSYEQYV.

The chain has TRBV30 and TRBJ2-5; 10 bases match TRBD2. CDR1 GTSNPN and CDR2 SVGIG come from the germline V gene (reference sequence). The CDR3 runs 13 residues. Unmatched junction bases numbered 0, after V lost 1 base and J lost 4 bases. The DNA for the CDR3 is TGTGCCTGGAGTGGGACTAGCGGAGAGACCCAGTACTTC. Amino acids: CAWSGTSGETQYF.

This sequence joins TRBV20-1 and TRBJ2-5; D ambiguous. The CDR3 consists of 11 residues. V dropped 8 bases and J dropped 5 bases, with 12 bases sitting between them. Germline V CDR1 and CDR2: DFQATT, SNEGSKA (reference sequence). CDR3 in amino acids: CSPLGRETQYF. CDR3 coding DNA: TGCAGTCCCCTCGGTAGGGAGACCCAGTACTTC.